One sample yielded the 31 T cell receptor beta chains listed below, sequenced in a study of post-analysis software for immune sequencing data. No antigens are known for them. Study outcomes and limitations: With TRBV5-6, TRBV5-1 and TRBV20-1 included, about five TRBV segments were more frequent in patients than in controls.

Unique molecular identifiers were built into the TCR beta cDNA libraries. TCRdb fed the PCR reads into MiXCR, producing one record per CDR3 protein. Of roughly 700,000 distinct CDR3 sequences listed, roughly 27% are singletons. Sequenced sample: blood. These receptors originate from a girl aged 10 to 17 with multiple sclerosis.

The rearrangement joins TRBV20-1 to TRBJ2-1, with no clear D. Looked up from germline, CDR1 is DFQATT and CDR2 is SNEGSKA (reference sequence). V lost 2 bases and J lost 13, with 15 bases in between. The CDR3 length is 12 residues. The CDR3 here is CSARSSQVLQFF. The CDR3 nucleotides read TGCAGTGCTAGATCCAGTCAGGTCCTACAGTTCTTC.

The rearrangement joins TRBV2 to TRBJ2-7; 8 bases are shared with TRBD1. The J segment lost 3 bases and the V segment lost 8 bases, leaving 9 bases of the junction unmatched. Per the germline V gene, CDR1 is SNHLY and CDR2 is FYNNEI. This CDR3 has 14 residues. As DNA, the CDR3 is TGTGCCAGCCGTTCCGGGACAGGACACTACGAGCAGTACTTC. Translation gives CASRSGTGHYEQYF.

V gene TRBV20-1 combines with J gene TRBJ2-7; 10 nucleotides match TRBD1. The CDR3 length is 18 residues. Germline CDR1 and CDR2: DFQATT and SNEGSKA (reference sequence). V trimming: 0 bases; J trimming: 6 bases; junction bases outside the gene matches: 17. This CDR3 is CSARDETRDRGLRGEQYF. In DNA, the CDR3 is TGCAGTGCTAGAGATGAGACCCGGGACAGGGGATTACGTGGCGAGCAGTACTTC.

V usage is TRBV7-6 and J usage is TRBJ2-5, with 8 bases fitting TRBD2. With V trimmed by 3 bases and J by 0 bases, 6 bases remained unmatched. Per germline, CDR1 SGHVS and CDR2 FNYEAQ. The length of the CDR3 is 16 residues. CDR3 DNA: TGTGCCAGCAGCTTCGGCGCAGCGGGGGACCAAGAGACCCAGTACTTC. The encoded protein is CASSFGAAGDQETQYF. Based on the CDR3 plus reference TRBV7-6 and TRBJ2-5, the full variable domain is GAGVSQSPRYKVTKRGQDVALRCDPISGHVSLYWYRQALGQGPEFLTYFNYEAQQDKSGLPNDRFSAERPEGSISTLTIQRTEQRDSAMYRCASSFGAAGDQETQYFGPGTRLLVL.

This clonotype has a handful of counts. The chain couples TRBV28 to TRBJ2-5, with TRBD1 matching 9 bases. The V gene end was trimmed by 6 bases and the J gene end by 8 bases; junction bases not matched to a gene: 13. The CDR3 has 15 amino acids. The germline gives CDR1 MDHEN, CDR2 SYDVKM. CDR3 in DNA: TGTGCCAGCAGAGAGGGCGGGACAGGGTTATTTACCCAGTACTTC. It encodes CASREGGTGLFTQYF.

In this sample, this clonotype turned up many times. This rearrangement joins TRBV7-9 to TRBJ1-2; D remains ambiguous. The length of the CDR3 is 13 residues. Deletions cut 4 bases from V and 3 bases from J, with 9 bases between. Germline loops: CDR1 SEHNR, CDR2 FQNEAQ (reference sequence). CDR3 bases: TGTGCCAGCAGCTCGCGTCTTGACTATGGCTACACCTTC. Protein product: CASSSRLDYGYTF.

This clonotype was counted only a few times. The rearrangement joins TRBV7-2 to TRBJ2-4; D might be TRBD2 (6 bases). V was trimmed by 1 base and J by 2 bases, leaving 15 bases between them. This CDR3 is built from 17 residues. The germline CDR1 and CDR2 sequences are SGHTA and FQGNSA. The CDR3 protein is CASSLVGRLQPKNIQYF. CDR3 DNA sequence: TGTGCCAGCAGCTTAGTCGGGAGACTCCAGCCCAAAAACATTCAGTACTTC.

The chain combines TRBV10-3 with TRBJ1-6, with 7 bases that match TRBD1. V was clipped by 10 bases and J by 0 bases; unmatched bases: 9. Germline CDR1 is ENHRY and CDR2 is SYGVKD. This CDR3 region has 16 residues. CDR3 sequence reads: CATRQGSSSYNSPLHF. The CDR3 DNA sequence: TGTGCCACAAGACAGGGTTCCAGCTCCTATAATTCACCCCTCCACTTT.

The V call is TRBV9, the J call TRBJ2-1; a weak D match, TRBD1 (6 bases). The CDR3 loop spans 20 amino acids. Germline-derived CDR1 and CDR2 are SGDLS and YYNGEE. The V end was cut by 2 bases, the J end by 7 bases, with 31 bases between. The CDR3 region is CASSVGPPGTGTKGWNEQFF. CDR3 DNA sequence: TGTGCCAGCAGCGTCGGTCCCCCGGGAACCGGGACAAAGGGCTGGAATGAGCAGTTCTTC.

This chain joins TRBV7-2 and TRBJ1-2, with a tentative D call TRBD1 (5 bases). V dropped 7 bases and J dropped 5 bases, with 17 bases sitting between them. This CDR3 region has 14 residues. CDR1 is SGHTA and CDR2 is FQGNSA in the germline V gene. CDR3 DNA sequence: TGTGCCAGCAACCCTCCGGGGGTCGGTTATGGCTACACCTTC. This encodes CASNPPGVGYGYTF.

The chain combines TRBV20-1 with TRBJ1-1; 7 bases agree with TRBD1. The germline gives CDR1 DFQATT, CDR2 SNEGSKA (reference sequence). Germline trimming cut 8 bases from V and 3 bases from J; bases unmatched to any gene: 12. CDR3 size: 14 residues. The CDR3 DNA sequence: TGCAGTACATCCAGAGGGGGCAGGGACACTGAAGCTTTCTTT. Its translation: CSTSRGGRDTEAFF.

The chain recombines TRBV27 with TRBJ1-2, with no clear D. Per the germline V gene, CDR1 is MNHEY and CDR2 is SMNVEV (reference sequence). This CDR3 spans 14 amino acids. The V gene lost 2 bases and the J gene lost 7 bases, with 14 bases spanning the gap. CDR3 coding DNA: TGTGCCAGCAGTTTACGTCGGGGAGAGGGTGGCTACACCTTC. It is translated as CASSLRRGEGGYTF.

This chain links TRBV9 with TRBJ2-1; 12 bases map to TRBD2. Germline assignment: CDR1 SGDLS and CDR2 YYNGEE. The V gene end was trimmed by 4 bases and the J gene end by 9 bases; junction bases not matched to a gene: 11. There are 16 residues in the CDR3. The CDR3 DNA follows: TGTGCCAGCAGCCCCGTCCCACTAGCGGGGGGCGCTGAGCAGTTCTTC. Translated, it gives CASSPVPLAGGAEQFF.

This clonotype has ten or more counts. J is TRBJ2-3 and V is TRBV28; D perhaps matches TRBD2 (7 bases). This CDR3 is 15 amino acids long. Germline values: CDR1 MDHEN, CDR2 SYDVKM. Trimming stripped 5 bases from V and 3 bases from J, with 15 bases between. CDR3 sequence reads: CASSPPGGRTDTQYF. In nucleotides, the CDR3 is TGTGCCAGCAGTCCCCCCGGGGGGCGAACAGATACGCAGTATTTT.

This clonotype was seen a handful of times. V gene TRBV10-3 combines with J gene TRBJ2-3; maybe TRBD2 (6 bases). Germline V lookup: CDR1 ENHRY, CDR2 SYGVKD. V lost 6 bases and J lost 1, with 20 bases in between. This CDR3 has 17 residues. The CDR3 DNA sequence: TGTGCCATCAGGGACCTGGACTGGAGGGACCGCACAGATACGCAGTATTTT. Its protein product is CAIRDLDWRDRTDTQYF.

The V and J genes are TRBV7-8 and TRBJ2-1; D not resolved. Trimming shortened V by 0 bases and J by 9 bases, and 12 bases separated the two germline ends. Germline V lookup: CDR1 SGHVS, CDR2 FQNEAQ. This CDR3 is 14 amino acids long. The CDR3 DNA follows: TGTGCCAGCAGCTTAGCCACAGCATCCATTGAGCAGTTCTTC. This codes for CASSLATASIEQFF.

The chain joins TRBV7-9 to TRBJ2-3; 10 nucleotides match TRBD2. CDR3 size: 16 residues. Germline CDR1 reads SEHNR; CDR2 reads FQNEAQ (reference sequence). With V trimmed by 3 bases and J by 4 bases, 7 bases remained unmatched. CDR3 in DNA: TGTGCCAGCAGCTTTCGAGCGGGGGGGCCTGCAGATACGCAGTATTTT. This translates into CASSFRAGGPADTQYF.

This clonotype was seen only a few times. This rearrangement joins TRBV6-6 to TRBJ1-5; D gene uncertain. V lost 6 bases to trimming and J lost 5 bases, with 8 bases between them. Germline V CDR1 and CDR2: MNHNY, SVGAGI (reference sequence). The CDR3 covers 12 residues. Here the CDR3 DNA reads TGTGCCAGCAGGGGAACGGATCAGCCCCAGCATTTT. It codes for CASRGTDQPQHF.

The V gene is TRBV29-1, the J gene TRBJ2-1, with TRBD2 as a possible D gene (6 bases). CDR3 length: 12 residues. CDR1 and CDR2 (germline): SQVTM, ANQGSEA. V was shortened by 4 bases and J by 10 bases, with 14 bases between the two germline ends. CDR3: CSVAGGREEQFF. The CDR3 coding sequence is TGCAGCGTTGCGGGTGGTCGGGAGGAGCAGTTCTTC.

This chain joins TRBV3-1 and TRBJ1-1, with D maybe TRBD1 (5 bases). Trimming took 1 base from V and 1 from J, leaving 10 bases between them. The length of the CDR3 is 15 residues. From germline, CDR1 is LGHDT and CDR2 YNNKEL (reference sequence). CDR3 loop: CASSQGPTENTEAFF. Written as DNA, the CDR3 is TGTGCCAGCAGCCAAGGTCCGACAGAGAACACTGAAGCTTTCTTT.

The chain has TRBV6-2 or TRBV6-3 and TRBJ2-5, with D perhaps matching TRBD2 (6 bases). Per germline, CDR1 MNHEY and CDR2 SVGEGT. CDR3 length equals 12 residues. V gave up 6 bases and J gave up 11 bases, with 16 bases separating them. CDR3 coding DNA: TGTGCCAGCAGCCACAGTGGAGGGGAGCAGTACTTC. As protein: CASSHSGGEQYF.

J is TRBJ2-1 and V is TRBV7-2; the D is unclear. The CDR3 sequence is 14 residues long. Trimming took 3 bases from V and 8 from J, leaving 14 bases between them. Germline loops: CDR1 SGHTA, CDR2 FQGNSA. The CDR3 reads CASSLQATSHEQFF. CDR3 sequence (DNA): TGTGCCAGCAGCTTGCAGGCCACGTCGCATGAGCAGTTCTTC.

This clonotype was seen a few times. This chain joins TRBV7-9 and TRBJ1-5; no clear D gene. CDR1 SEHNR and CDR2 FQNEAQ come from the germline V gene (reference sequence). V gave up 5 bases and J gave up 0 bases, with 11 bases separating them. The CDR3 contains 15 residues. The CDR3 is CASSAGGFSNQPQHF. The CDR3 nucleotides read TGTGCCAGCAGCGCCGGTGGTTTTAGCAATCAGCCCCAGCATTTT.

The rearrangement uses TRBV3-1 and TRBJ1-1; D unresolved. This CDR3 contains 14 residues. V shed 2 bases and J shed 1 base, with 8 bases lying between them. The germline gives CDR1 LGHDT, CDR2 YNNKEL (reference sequence). This chain's CDR3 is CASSQWSGNTEAFF. The DNA for the CDR3 is TGTGCCAGCAGCCAATGGAGCGGGAACACTGAAGCTTTCTTT.

V usage is TRBV28 and J usage is TRBJ1-4, with D perhaps matching TRBD1 (6 bases). CDR1 is MDHEN and CDR2 is SYDVKM in the germline V gene. With 5 bases removed from V and 0 bases from J, the gap between germline ends came to 10 bases. The length of the CDR3 is 15 residues. Here the CDR3 reads CASSRRTATNEKLFF. The CDR3 DNA reads TGTGCCAGCAGTCGACGGACAGCAACTAATGAAAAACTGTTTTTT.

In nucleotides, the CDR3 is TGCGCCAGCAGGCTGGGCGGGGTTAATGAAAAACTGTTTTTT. Translating gives CASRLGGVNEKLFF. The gene calls are TRBV10-2 and TRBJ1-4; D not resolved. This CDR3 is 14 amino acids long. Deletions cut 6 bases from V and 4 bases from J, with 12 bases between. From germline, CDR1 is WSHSY and CDR2 SAAADI.

The rearrangement links TRBV2 to TRBJ1-1, with D perhaps TRBD1 (6 bases). The CDR3 is 16 amino acids. The germline V and J ends were trimmed by 1 base and 7 bases, with 19 bases remaining between them. Germline V gene data show CDR1 as SNHLY and CDR2 as FYNNEI. Here the CDR3 DNA reads TGTGCCAGCAGTGAAGTGGGAGGGGGACGCAGGGGTGAAGCTTTCTTT. Translating it yields CASSEVGGGRRGEAFF.

The chain uses TRBV28 and TRBJ1-2; D gene ambiguous. The germline gives CDR1 MDHEN, CDR2 SYDVKM. The length of the CDR3 is 16 residues. V was pared by 5 bases and J by 2 bases, with 18 bases between. CDR3 sequence: CASSTRTSPLNYGYTF. Written as DNA, the CDR3 is TGTGCCAGCAGTACCAGGACGTCCCCCTTAAACTATGGCTACACCTTC.

This chain links TRBV5-6 with TRBJ1-1, with D possibly being TRBD1 (6 bases). Per germline, CDR1 SGHDT and CDR2 YYEEEE. V was shortened by 0 bases and J by 1 base, with 13 bases between the two germline ends. The length of the CDR3 is 16 residues. The CDR3 here is CASSLGRTDWNTEAFF. As DNA, the CDR3 is TGTGCCAGCAGCTTGGGGAGGACAGATTGGAACACTGAAGCTTTCTTT. The full variable domain, with the rest looked up from reference TRBV5-6 and TRBJ1-1, is DAGVTQSPTHLIKTRGQQVTLRCSPKSGHDTVSWYQQALGQGPQFIFQYYEEEERQRGNFPDRFSGHQFPNYSSELNVNALLLGDSALYLCASSLGRTDWNTEAFFGQGTRLTVV.

The chain couples TRBV5-1 to TRBJ1-2; 9 positions match TRBD1. This CDR3 is 17 amino acids long. The V segment lost 4 bases and the J segment 4 bases; nucleotides outside the gene matches: 14. CDR1 and CDR2 (germline): SGHRS, YFSETQ. The CDR3, as DNA: TGCGCCAGCAGCCCTACTACCGGGACAGGGCAGATCTATGGCTACACCTTC. Amino acids: CASSPTTGTGQIYGYTF.

This clonotype has more than one count but fewer than ten. The genes are TRBV10-2 and TRBJ2-7; no definite D call. The CDR3 is 14 residues long. V was pared by 3 bases and J by 2 bases, with 11 bases between. Germline CDR1 reads WSHSY; CDR2 reads SAAADI. The CDR3, as DNA: TGCGCCAGCAGTGAACTGGTTAAGGCCTACGAGCAGTACTTC. Protein: CASSELVKAYEQYF.